This TCR beta chain was profiled in a study of cytomegalovirus exposure and HLA in healthy donors (dated by TCRdb to between 2016 and 2019). For the wider study: In an earlier analysis of about 560 of the donors, less than 350 Gb of sequence data and just under 120 million unique TCR beta sequences from roughly 180 million T cells were reported. An early release that covered fewer than 800 HLA-typed donors contained 300 to 350 gigabases of sequencing data and 65 million to 100 million unique TCR sequences. The genetic ancestry cluster associated with self-reported Caucasian donors included roughly four fifths of the roughly 390 genotyped donors. The study aimed to test whether cataloging public T cell receptors could reveal signatures of past pathogen exposure. Using immunosequencing, the study profiled T cell repertoires from approximately 700 subjects and related those repertoires to cytomegalovirus serostatus. Besides the first cohort of approximately 710 subjects, a separate validation cohort made up of about 120 different subjects was used. High-throughput TCR immunosequencing, statistical association of individual TCRs with disease status, and machine learning were combined to predict cytomegalovirus infection status. To study patterns of TCR occurrence, a later analysis re-analyzed previously published TCR beta repertoires from several hundred donors and added high-resolution HLA genotyping. In the later analysis, no new phenotypic data were used to find candidate immune exposures; instead, reliance was placed on TCR beta sequences and their occurrence across donors. An earlier analysis of 587 of the donors used high-throughput TCR beta sequencing to judge whether each TCR beta V gene segment behaved as functional or pseudogenic. Donor age, sex, ethnicity and CMV serostatus were compiled together with the repertoire data. In a later genetic analysis, genome-wide SNP genotypes for about 65% of the roughly 700 donors were used, and that subset was treated as a discovery cohort. All discovery cohort repertoires had been generated using a single sequencing platform. HLA typing included class I and class II loci at four-digit resolution. The number of donors typed differed by locus, with roughly 620-630 for A, B, C, DRB1 and DQB1, roughly 550 for DQA1, over 600 for DPA1, and under 490 for DPB1. Because of strong linkage in the cohort, roughly five DR-DQ haplotypes were treated as single units for association and clustering. Among some 400 genotyped donors of the cohort, an average of around 250,000 unique TCR beta nucleotide sequences was sequenced per donor, of which roughly 17% were non-productive. The paper as a whole reports these results and caveats: In a later analysis, 16,951 TCR beta sequences were associated with specific HLA alleles at a false discovery rate of 0.05. CMV serostatus was the only immune exposure information available for the cohort. In an earlier analysis of about 550 of the donors, most TCR beta V segments were observed in productive rearrangements about 90% or about 30% of the time, broadly matching IMGT annotations. A later analysis reported that several top co-occurrence clusters appeared linked to parvovirus B19, influenza, CMV and Epstein-Barr virus. The study gave a list of some 150 TCR beta chains associated with cytomegalovirus. Across donors, most TCR sequences were observed very rarely, whereas some public TCRs were present in many individuals. A later genetic analysis reported fewer N-insertions in productive TCRs among donors in an Asian-associated ancestry cluster than the roughly 700-donor mean. A cluster of highly shared sequence variants was judged likely to be a technical artifact of the sequencing pipeline. Compared with equally common non-associated chains, HLA-associated TCR beta chains in a later analysis were more clonally expanded and had lower generation probabilities. A few of the identified cytomegalovirus-associated TCR beta chains were confirmed in vitro to be specific for cytomegalovirus antigens. Seventeen rarely observed V segments, including chromosome 9 orphons, were excluded from the earlier analysis of about 500 of the donors because counts were too low. The classifier was reported to diagnose cytomegalovirus status with high specificity and sensitivity in both the original and validation cohorts. Strong co-occurrence of HLA alleles, especially DR and DQ, made assigning TCR associations to individual alleles difficult. Linkage disequilibrium might explain the correlated functional status among segregating V segments, but an unknown experimental factor could not be excluded. Only TCR beta chains were sequenced in this cohort, and the absence of alpha or paired-chain data limited detectable features. It was suggested by the authors that the approach could potentially be generalized to other disease states and immunological phenotypes. A further reported finding was that TCR beta sequences accurately predicted the HLA-A and HLA-B alleles for most subjects in the first cohort. HLA typing was unavailable for some donors at each locus, so association tests used only the typed subset. In a later analysis, TCR association rates were found to vary across HLA loci, with the most associated TCRs seen for DRB1 alleles and the fewest for HLA-C alleles. The presence/absence analyses assumed that sequencing depth was roughly uniform across donors, and that assumption may not be true. The 87-base-pair reads could not distinguish some IMGT-functional V segments, including TRBV6-2 and TRBV6-3, so those segments were excluded. An association between a missense DCLRE1C variant and V-gene and J-gene trimming of TCR beta chains was found in a later genetic analysis and replicated in an independent cohort. A later analysis found that most CMV-associated TCR beta chains appeared HLA-restricted, with HLA associations seemingly driven largely by CMV exposure.

Including the terminal cysteine and phenylalanine, the CDR3 comprises 15 residues. Of the read, only the CDR3 DNA is kept; its 45 bases are in frame from base 1. V is clipped by 2 bases and J by 0 bases, and the sequence between their germline boundaries is 11 bases long. CDR1 and CDR2 were assigned from the germline V gene (reference sequence) as SGHNT and YYREEE. Libraries came from the immunoSEQ multiplex PCR assay. For the multiplex PCR, a mixture combining 60 forward primers for TCR Vbeta segments and 13 reverse primers for TCR Jbeta segments was used. A multiplex PCR assay on genomic DNA amplified the CDR3 region of rearranged TCR beta genes. On the Illumina HiSeq System, the amplified TCR beta libraries were sequenced as 87-base-pair reads. For the original study's pipeline: Across the 500 to 850 repertoires, a later analysis counted 60 million to 90 million unique TCR beta chains, some 11 million of which were shared by at least two donors. Raw reads were error-corrected and collapsed into unique sequences by a nearest-neighbor algorithm in which closely related sequences were merged to remove PCR and sequencing errors. CDR3 sequences were aligned to IMGT reference sequences to assign V, D and J gene segments. For a sequence to be retained, at least a six-nucleotide match to both a V gene segment and a J gene segment was required. A rearrangement was called productive if the CDR3 had no stop codons and remained in frame with V and J, and every other rearrangement was called non-productive. Following IMGT convention, CDR3 was defined as the stretch from the second conserved V-encoded cysteine to the conserved J-encoded phenylalanine. In an earlier analysis of 550 to 650 of the donors, sequences lacking an unambiguous match to a single V gene segment were excluded. In an earlier analysis of a few hundred of the donors, V segments were called functional above 56.7% productive rearrangements and were called segregating when the between-donor standard deviation exceeded 5%. To diagnose cytomegalovirus status from the catalog of TCR beta chain sequences, a statistical classification framework was built. A later analysis assigned V and J genes by comparing TCR nucleotide sequences with IMGT/GENE-DB human TR gene sequences. In a later analysis, CDR3 sequences and most-parsimonious VDJ recombination scenarios were assigned using the TCRdist pipeline. In a later analysis, every TCR beta chain was defined by the combination of its CDR3 amino acid sequence and its V-gene family, and reads without a unique V-gene family were dropped. In a later analysis, some 600 highly shared, low-generation-probability nucleotide sequences were removed to address suspected cross-contamination and a sequencing artifact. In a later analysis, a clonal expansion index for each public chain was calculated from normalized within-repertoire ranks of inferred template counts. In a later analysis, generation probabilities were computed using a VDJ recombination model fitted to out-of-frame rearrangements, and the results were checked against IGoR. Hypergeometric tests were used in a later analysis to score TCR-TCR, TCR-HLA and TCR-CMV co-occurrence, with a repertoire-size bias correction applied to the TCR pairs. In a later analysis, false discovery rates were estimated by permuting HLA or CMV assignments 20 times. In a later analysis, co-occurring TCRs were grouped using DBSCAN, with TCRdist sequence similarity added in when clustering inside HLA-allele-positive subsets. For co-occurrence clustering, repertoires with fewer than 30,000 or more than 120,000 public chains were excluded, along with roughly 5 repertoires with anomalous nucleotide sharing. TCRdb took this table from immuneACCESS and kept in-frame rearrangements with V and J called. Such tables lack part of the clones; where checked against another copy, unresolved V genes explain under half of the gap, and the rest is unexplained. That table is the source of V, J and clone size, and D and trimming were worked out from the DNA. The table for this sample lists fewer than 200,000 clones; under 90% of them were counted only once. The ten top clones hold about 1.5% of the sample.

Remarks on this clone: Its antigen is currently not known. No much larger clonotype is one base removed from it; base qualities were not supplied.

The cohort was made up of approximately 700 healthy bone marrow donors. Cohort members were all nominally healthy when sampled, although unrecorded immune exposures were likely present. The donor was CMV seronegative and belonged to the group of 352 seronegative cohort members. Each donor provided a peripheral blood sample, and peripheral blood mononuclear cells were used for TCR beta sequencing. Genomic DNA extraction from the blood cell samples was performed with the Qiagen DNeasy Blood Extraction Kit. This clonotype originated in a male donor in good health and CMV-seronegative. In this chain, TRBV5-4 is recombined with TRBJ1-1, with a weak D call of TRBD1 (5 bases match). Sequencing used PBMCs. The CDR3 region reads CASSFDSTMNTEAFF. The bases read TGTGCCAGCAGCTTCGACAGTACGATGAACACTGAAGCTTTCTTT.